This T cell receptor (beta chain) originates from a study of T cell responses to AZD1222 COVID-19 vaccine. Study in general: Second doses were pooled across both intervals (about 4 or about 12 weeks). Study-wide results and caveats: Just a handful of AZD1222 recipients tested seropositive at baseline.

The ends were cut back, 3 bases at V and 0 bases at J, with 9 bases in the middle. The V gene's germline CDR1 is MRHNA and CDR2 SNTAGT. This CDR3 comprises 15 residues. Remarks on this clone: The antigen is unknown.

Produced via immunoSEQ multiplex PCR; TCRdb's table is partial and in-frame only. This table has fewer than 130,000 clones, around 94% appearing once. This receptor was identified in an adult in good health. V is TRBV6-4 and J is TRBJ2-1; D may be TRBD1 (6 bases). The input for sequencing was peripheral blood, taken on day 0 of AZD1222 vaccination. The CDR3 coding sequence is TGTGCCAGCAGTGAAAAAGGGGGCTCCTACAATGAGCAGTTCTTC. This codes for CASSEKGGSYNEQFF.